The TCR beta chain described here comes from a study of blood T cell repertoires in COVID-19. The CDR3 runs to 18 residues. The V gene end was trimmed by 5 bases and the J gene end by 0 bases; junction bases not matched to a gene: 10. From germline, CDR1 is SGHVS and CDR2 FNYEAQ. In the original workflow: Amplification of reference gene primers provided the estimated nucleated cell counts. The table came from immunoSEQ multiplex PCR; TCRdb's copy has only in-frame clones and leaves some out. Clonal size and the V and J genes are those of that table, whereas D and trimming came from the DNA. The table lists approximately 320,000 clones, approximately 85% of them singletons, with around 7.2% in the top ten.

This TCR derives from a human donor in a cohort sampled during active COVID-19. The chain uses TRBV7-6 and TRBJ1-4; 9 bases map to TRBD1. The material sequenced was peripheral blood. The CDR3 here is CASSRVPTGGATNEKLFF. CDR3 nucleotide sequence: TGTGCCAGCAGCCGAGTTCCGACAGGGGGTGCAACTAATGAAAAACTGTTTTTT.